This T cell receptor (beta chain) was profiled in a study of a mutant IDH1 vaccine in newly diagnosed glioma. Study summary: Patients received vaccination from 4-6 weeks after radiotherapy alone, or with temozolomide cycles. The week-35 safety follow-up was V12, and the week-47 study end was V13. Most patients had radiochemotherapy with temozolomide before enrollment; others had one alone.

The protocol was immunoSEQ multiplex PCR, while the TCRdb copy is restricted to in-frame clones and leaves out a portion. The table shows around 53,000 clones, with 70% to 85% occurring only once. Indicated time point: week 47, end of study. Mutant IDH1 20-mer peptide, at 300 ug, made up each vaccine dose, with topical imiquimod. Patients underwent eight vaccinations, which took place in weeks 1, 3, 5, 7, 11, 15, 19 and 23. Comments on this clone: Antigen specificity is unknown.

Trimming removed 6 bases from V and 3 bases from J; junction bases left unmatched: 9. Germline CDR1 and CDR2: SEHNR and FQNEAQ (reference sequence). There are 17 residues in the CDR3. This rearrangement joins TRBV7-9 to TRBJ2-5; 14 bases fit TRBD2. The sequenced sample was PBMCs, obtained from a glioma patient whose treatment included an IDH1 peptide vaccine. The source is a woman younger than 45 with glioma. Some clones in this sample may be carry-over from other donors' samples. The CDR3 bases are TGTGCCAGCAGAAGCCGGGGGACTAGCGGGAGAGAAGAGACCCAGTACTTC. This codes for CASRSRGTSGREETQYF. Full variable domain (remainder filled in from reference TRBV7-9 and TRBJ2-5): DTGVSQNPRHKITKRGQNVTFRCDPISEHNRLYWYRQTLGQGPEFLTYFQNEAQLEKSRLLSDRFSAERPKGSFSTLEIQRTEQGDSAMYLCASRSRGTSGREETQYFGPGTRLLVL.